This T cell receptor beta chain originates from a study of response to subunit inactivated influenza vaccine. Study-level results: Seasonal influenza vaccination, on each occasion, was suggested by the authors to recruit few new T cells.

Trimming took off 0 bases at V and 12 bases at J, with 24 bases between the two ends. The CDR3 spans 17 residues. Germline lookup yields CDR1 KGHDR and CDR2 SFDVKD. This clonotype appeared a few times. Its antigen is as yet unknown. Using its own MiXCR run on the RT-PCR reads, TCRdb lists one record per CDR3 protein. The table records about 700,000 distinct CDR3 sequences, roughly 14% of them present only once. This clonotype originated in a man aged 50 or older who received an inactivated influenza vaccine. V is TRBV24-1 and J is TRBJ2-3; TRBD2 is a possible D gene (6 bases). Material: PBMCs from blood, obtained 14 days before vaccination. DNA for the CDR3: TGTGCCACCAGTGATTTGCCGGGGGATAGCGGCCCGCGGGAACAGTATTTT. Translated: CATSDLPGDSGPREQYF.